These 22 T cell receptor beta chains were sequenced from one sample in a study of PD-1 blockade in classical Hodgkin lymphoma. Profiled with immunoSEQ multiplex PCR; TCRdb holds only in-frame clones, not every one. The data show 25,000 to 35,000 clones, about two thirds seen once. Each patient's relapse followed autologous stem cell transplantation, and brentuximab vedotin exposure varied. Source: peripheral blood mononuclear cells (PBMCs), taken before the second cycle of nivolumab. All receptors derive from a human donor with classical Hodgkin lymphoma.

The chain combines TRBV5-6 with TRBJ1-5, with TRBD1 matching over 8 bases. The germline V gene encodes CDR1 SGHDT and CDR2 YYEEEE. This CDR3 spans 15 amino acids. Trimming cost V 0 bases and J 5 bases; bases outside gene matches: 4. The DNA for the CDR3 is TGTGCCAGCAGCTTGGCCGGACAGGGTGATCAGCCCCAGCATTTT. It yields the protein CASSLAGQGDQPQHF. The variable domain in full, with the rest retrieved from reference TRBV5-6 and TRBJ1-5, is DAGVTQSPTHLIKTRGQQVTLRCSPKSGHDTVSWYQQALGQGPQFIFQYYEEEERQRGNFPDRFSGHQFPNYSSELNVNALLLGDSALYLCASSLAGQGDQPQHFGDGTRLSIL.

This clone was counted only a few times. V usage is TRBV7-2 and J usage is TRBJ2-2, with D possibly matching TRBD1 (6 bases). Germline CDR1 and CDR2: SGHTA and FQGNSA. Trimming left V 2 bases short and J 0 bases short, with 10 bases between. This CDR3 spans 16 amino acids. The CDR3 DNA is TGTGCCAGCAGCTTATTTGGGGGCGCGAACACCGGGGAGCTGTTTTTT. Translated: CASSLFGGANTGELFF.

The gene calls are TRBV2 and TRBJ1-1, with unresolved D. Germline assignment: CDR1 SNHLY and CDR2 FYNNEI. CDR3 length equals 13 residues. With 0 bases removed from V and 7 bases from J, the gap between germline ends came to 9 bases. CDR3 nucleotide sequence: TGTGCCAGCAGTGAAGCGCTTGACCTTGAAGCTTTCTTT. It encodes CASSEALDLEAFF.

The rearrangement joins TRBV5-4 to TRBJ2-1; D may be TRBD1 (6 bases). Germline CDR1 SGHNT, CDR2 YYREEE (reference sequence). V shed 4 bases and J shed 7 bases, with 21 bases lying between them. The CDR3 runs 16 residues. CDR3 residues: CASSLSGTSMGNEQFF. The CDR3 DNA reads TGTGCCAGCAGCCTCTCCGGGACAAGCATGGGAAATGAGCAGTTCTTC.

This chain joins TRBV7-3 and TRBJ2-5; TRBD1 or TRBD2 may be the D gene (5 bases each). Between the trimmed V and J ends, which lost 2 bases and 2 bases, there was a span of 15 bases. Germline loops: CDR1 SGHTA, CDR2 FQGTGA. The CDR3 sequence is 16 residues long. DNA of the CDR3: TGTGCCAGCAGCTTAGGCTGGGGACCCTCGCAAGAGACCCAGTACTTC. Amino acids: CASSLGWGPSQETQYF.

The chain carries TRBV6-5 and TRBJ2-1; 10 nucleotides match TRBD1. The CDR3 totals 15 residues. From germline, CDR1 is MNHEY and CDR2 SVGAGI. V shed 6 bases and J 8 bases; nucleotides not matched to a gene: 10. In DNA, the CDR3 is TGTGCCAGCAGCCAGGGACAGGGGAGAAGGGATGAGCAGTTCTTC. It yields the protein CASSQGQGRRDEQFF.

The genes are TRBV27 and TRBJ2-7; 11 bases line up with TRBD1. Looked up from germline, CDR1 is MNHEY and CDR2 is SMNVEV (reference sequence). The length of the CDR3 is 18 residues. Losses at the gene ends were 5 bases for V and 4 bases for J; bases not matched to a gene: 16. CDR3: CASSLHVPGQGASYEQYF. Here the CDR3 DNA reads TGTGCCAGCAGTCTCCACGTTCCCGGACAGGGGGCCTCTTACGAGCAGTACTTC.

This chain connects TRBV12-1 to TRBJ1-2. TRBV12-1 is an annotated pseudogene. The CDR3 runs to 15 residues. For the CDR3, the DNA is TGTGCCAGCAGCCGATTCACTTGGTCGGCGGGGGGCTACACCTTC. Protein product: CASSRFTWSAGGYTF.

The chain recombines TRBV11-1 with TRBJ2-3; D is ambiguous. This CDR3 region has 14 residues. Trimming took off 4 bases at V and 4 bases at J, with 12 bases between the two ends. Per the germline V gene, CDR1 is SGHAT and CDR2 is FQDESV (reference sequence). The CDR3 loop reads CASSSGRSPDTQYF. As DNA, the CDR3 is TGTGCCAGCAGCTCCGGACGTTCCCCAGATACGCAGTATTTT.

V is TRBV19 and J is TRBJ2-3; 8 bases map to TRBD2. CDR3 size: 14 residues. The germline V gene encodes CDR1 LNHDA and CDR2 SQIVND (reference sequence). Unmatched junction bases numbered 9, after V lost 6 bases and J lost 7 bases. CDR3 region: CASSTAGVGYTQYF. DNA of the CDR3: TGTGCCAGTAGCACAGCGGGAGTGGGATATACGCAGTATTTT.

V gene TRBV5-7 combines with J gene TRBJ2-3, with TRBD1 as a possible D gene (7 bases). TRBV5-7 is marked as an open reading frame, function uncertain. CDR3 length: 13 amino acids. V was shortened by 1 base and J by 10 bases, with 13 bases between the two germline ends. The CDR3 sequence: CASSLQGGSAQYF. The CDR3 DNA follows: TGTGCCAGCAGCTTGCAGGGGGGATCTGCGCAGTATTTT.

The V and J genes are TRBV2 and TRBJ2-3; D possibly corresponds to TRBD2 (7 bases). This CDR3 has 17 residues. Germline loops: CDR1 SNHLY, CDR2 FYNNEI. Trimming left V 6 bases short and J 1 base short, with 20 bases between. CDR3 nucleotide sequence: TGTGCCAGCAGACCGGGGTTTGGCGGGGGCCGCACAGATACGCAGTATTTT. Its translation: CASRPGFGGGRTDTQYF.

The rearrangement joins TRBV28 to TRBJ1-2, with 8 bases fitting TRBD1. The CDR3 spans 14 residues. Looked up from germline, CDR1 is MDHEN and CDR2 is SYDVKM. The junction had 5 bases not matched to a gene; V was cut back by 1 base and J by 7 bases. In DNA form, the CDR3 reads TGTGCCAGCAGTTTATCGGACAGGGCGGGTGGCTACACCTTC. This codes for CASSLSDRAGGYTF.

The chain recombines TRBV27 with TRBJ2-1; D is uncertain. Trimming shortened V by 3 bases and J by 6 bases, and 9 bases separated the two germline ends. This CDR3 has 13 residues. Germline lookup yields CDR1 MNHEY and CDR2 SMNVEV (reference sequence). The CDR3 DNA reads TGTGCCAGCAGTTTCCGCCCGCCCAATGAGCAGTTCTTC. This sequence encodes CASSFRPPNEQFF.

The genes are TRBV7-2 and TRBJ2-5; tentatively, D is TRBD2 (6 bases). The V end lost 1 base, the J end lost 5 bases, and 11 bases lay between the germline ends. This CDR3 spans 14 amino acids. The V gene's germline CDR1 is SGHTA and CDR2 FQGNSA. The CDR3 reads CASSLGGMGETQYF. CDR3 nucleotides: TGTGCCAGCAGCTTAGGCGGGATGGGGGAGACCCAGTACTTC. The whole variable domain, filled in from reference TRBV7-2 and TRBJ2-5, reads GAGVSQSPSNKVTEKGKDVELRCDPISGHTALYWYRQSLGQGLEFLIYFQGNSAPDKSGLPSDRFSAERTGGSVSTLTIQRTQQEDSAVYLCASSLGGMGETQYFGPGTRLLVL.

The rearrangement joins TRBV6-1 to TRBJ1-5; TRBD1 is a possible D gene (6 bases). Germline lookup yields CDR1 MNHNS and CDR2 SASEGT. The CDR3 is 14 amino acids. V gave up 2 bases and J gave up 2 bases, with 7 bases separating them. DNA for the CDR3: TGTGCCAGCAGTGAAAGGACAGGCAATCAGCCCCAGCATTTT. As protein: CASSERTGNQPQHF.

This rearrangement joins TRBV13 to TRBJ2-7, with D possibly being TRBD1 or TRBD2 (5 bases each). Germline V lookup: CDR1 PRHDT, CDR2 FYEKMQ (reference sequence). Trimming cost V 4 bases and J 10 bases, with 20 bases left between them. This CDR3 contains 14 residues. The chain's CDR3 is CASSSGTQRSAQYF. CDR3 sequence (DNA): TGTGCCAGCAGCTCGGGGACCCAGCGAAGCGCACAGTACTTC.

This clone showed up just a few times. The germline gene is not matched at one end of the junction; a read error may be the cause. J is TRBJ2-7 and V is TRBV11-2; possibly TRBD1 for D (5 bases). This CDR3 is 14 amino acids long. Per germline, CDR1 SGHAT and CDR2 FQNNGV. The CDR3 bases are TGTGCCAGCAGCTTAGGTTCCTGGGGTGGGCAGGGTAACTTC. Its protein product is CASSLGSWGGQGNF.

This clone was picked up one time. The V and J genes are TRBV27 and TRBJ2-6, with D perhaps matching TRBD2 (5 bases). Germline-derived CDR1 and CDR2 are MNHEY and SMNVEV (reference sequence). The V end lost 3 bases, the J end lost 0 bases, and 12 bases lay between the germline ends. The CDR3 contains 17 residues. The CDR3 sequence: CASSFLPGNSGANVLTF. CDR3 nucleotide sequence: TGTGCCAGCAGTTTTCTCCCGGGGAACTCTGGGGCCAACGTCCTGACTTTC.

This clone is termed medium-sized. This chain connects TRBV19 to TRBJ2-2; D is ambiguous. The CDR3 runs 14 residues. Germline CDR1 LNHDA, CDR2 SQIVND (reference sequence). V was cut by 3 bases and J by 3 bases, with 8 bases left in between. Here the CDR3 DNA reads TGTGCCAGTAGTATCGGGCAGTACACCGGGGAGCTGTTTTTT. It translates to CASSIGQYTGELFF.

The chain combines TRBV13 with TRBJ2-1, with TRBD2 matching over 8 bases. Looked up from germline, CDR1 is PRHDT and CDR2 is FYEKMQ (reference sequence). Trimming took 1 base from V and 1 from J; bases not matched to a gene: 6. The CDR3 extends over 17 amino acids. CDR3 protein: CASSLAASGYSYNEQFF. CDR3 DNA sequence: TGTGCCAGCAGCTTAGCGGCTAGCGGGTATTCCTACAATGAGCAGTTCTTC.

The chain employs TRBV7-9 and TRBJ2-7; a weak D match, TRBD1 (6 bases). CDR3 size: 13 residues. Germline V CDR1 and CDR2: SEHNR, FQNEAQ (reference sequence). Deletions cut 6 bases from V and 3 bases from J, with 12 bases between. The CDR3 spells CASRSTGSYEQYF. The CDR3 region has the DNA TGTGCCAGCAGGTCGACAGGCAGCTACGAGCAGTACTTC.